A single sample gave rise to the 18 T cell receptor beta chains below, sequenced in a study of shared clonotypes between healthy human individuals. Data came from immunoSEQ multiplex PCR; TCRdb stores just in-frame clones and leaves some out. This sample yields over 700,000 clones, of which about two thirds are seen a single time; under 2% belongs to the top ten. The sequenced sample was memory CD4+ T cells sorted from blood. Subset denoted: CD45RA-negative fraction. Receptor source: a woman younger than 45 in good health.

The rearrangement joins TRBV5-6 to TRBJ2-3; 11 nucleotides align to TRBD2. Germline V lookup: CDR1 SGHDT, CDR2 YYEEEE. The length of the CDR3 is 19 residues. Trimming at V came to 0 bases and at J to 2 bases, leaving 11 bases not matched to a gene. In nucleotides, the CDR3 is TGTGCCAGCAGCTTGGATACTAGCGGGAGCTACGAATCCACAGATACGCAGTATTTT. This codes for CASSLDTSGSYESTDTQYF.

This rearrangement joins TRBV11-3 to TRBJ2-1; D may correspond to TRBD1 or TRBD2 (6 bases each). The CDR3 extends over 15 amino acids. Trimming shortened V by 5 bases and J by 4 bases, and 15 bases separated the two germline ends. Germline V lookup: CDR1 SGHNT, CDR2 YENEEA. CDR3 residues: CASSPGASEYNEQFF. The DNA of the CDR3 is TGTGCCAGCAGCCCAGGGGCTAGCGAGTACAATGAGCAGTTCTTC.

This sequence joins TRBV7-9 and TRBJ2-3; D remains ambiguous. The germline gives CDR1 SEHNR, CDR2 FQNEAQ (reference sequence). CDR3 length: 14 amino acids. Trimming took 3 bases from V and 1 from J, leaving 8 bases between them. The CDR3 sequence is CASSFLGGTDTQYF. Written as DNA, the CDR3 is TGTGCCAGCAGCTTCCTTGGGGGCACAGATACGCAGTATTTT.

The rearrangement joins TRBV2 to TRBJ2-7; D not certain. Trimming removed 0 bases from V and 7 bases from J, with 10 bases in between. CDR1 SNHLY and CDR2 FYNNEI come from the germline V gene. The CDR3 runs to 13 residues. CDR3 amino acids: CASSEAAWGEQYF. The CDR3 DNA reads TGTGCCAGCAGTGAAGCGGCCTGGGGAGAGCAGTACTTC.

V and J are TRBV19 and TRBJ1-1, with D possibly matching TRBD1 (5 bases). Germline V gene lookup returns CDR1 LNHDA and CDR2 SQIVND (reference sequence). Trimming left V 3 bases short and J 6 bases short, with 14 bases between. This CDR3 contains 14 residues. CDR3 sequence reads: CASSISTGGSEAFF. Written as DNA, the CDR3 is TGTGCCAGTAGTATCTCCACAGGTGGGTCTGAAGCTTTCTTT.

This clone was seen only a few times. The chain recombines TRBV4-2 with TRBJ2-6, with D possibly being TRBD2 (5 bases). V lost 0 bases and J lost 0, with 12 bases in between. This CDR3 is built from 18 residues. From germline, CDR1 is LGHNA and CDR2 YNFKEQ. CDR3 DNA: TGTGCCAGCAGCCAAGAGCGGGTGGGAACCTCTGGGGCCAACGTCCTGACTTTC. Amino acid sequence: CASSQERVGTSGANVLTF.

The chain links TRBV28 to TRBJ2-1; 12 bases agree with TRBD2. In germline, CDR1 is MDHEN, CDR2 SYDVKM. This CDR3 region has 15 residues. Unmatched junction bases numbered 7, after V lost 6 bases and J lost 7 bases. CDR3 residues: CASRLLAGGLNEQFF. The CDR3, as DNA: TGTGCCAGCAGACTTCTAGCGGGAGGGCTAAATGAGCAGTTCTTC.

The V call is TRBV2, the J call TRBJ2-3; 9 bases are a match to TRBD2. This CDR3 is built from 16 residues. The J segment lost 2 bases and the V segment lost 6 bases, leaving 9 bases of the junction unmatched. CDR1 SNHLY and CDR2 FYNNEI come from the germline V gene. The CDR3 nucleotides read TGTGCCAGCAGCCATGTGACTAGCGGAAACACAGATACGCAGTATTTT. It codes for CASSHVTSGNTDTQYF.

In its sample, this clone was seen a few times. Relative to the germline gene, one junction end is altered; a read error may explain this. The sample has other DNA sequences that encode this CDR3 too. CDR3 protein: CSADRDTEAFF. The CDR3 DNA reads as TGCAGTGCTGATCGGGACACTGAGGCTTTCTTT. The chain couples TRBV20-1 to TRBJ1-1, with D tentatively TRBD1 (6 bases). Germline loops: CDR1 DFQATT, CDR2 SNEGSKA (reference sequence). The CDR3 contains 11 residues.

The J gene is TRBJ1-2, the V gene TRBV29-1; 9 bases fit TRBD1. Germline CDR1 SQVTM, CDR2 ANQGSEA. The ends lost 3 bases at V and 6 bases at J; junction bases unmatched: 5. This CDR3 region has 13 residues. CDR3 DNA sequence: TGCAGCGTTGATTGGGACAGGGTCGATGGCTACACCTTC. Translating gives CSVDWDRVDGYTF.

This chain links TRBV5-1 with TRBJ2-1, with TRBD2 identical over 7 bases. This CDR3 contains 17 residues. V was pared by 1 base and J by 1 base, with 8 bases of the junction left unmatched. The germline gives CDR1 SGHRS, CDR2 YFSETQ. In nucleotides, the CDR3 is TGCGCCAGCAGCTTGTTGCTAGCGGCCCTGTCCTACAATGAGCAGTTCTTC. Amino acids: CASSLLLAALSYNEQFF.

This chain uses TRBV5-1 with TRBJ1-1, with D maybe TRBD1 (6 bases). CDR1 and CDR2 (germline): SGHRS, YFSETQ. Trimming took off 2 bases at V and 7 bases at J, with 15 bases between the two ends. This CDR3 has 14 amino acids. The CDR3 bases are TGCGCCAGCAGCTTTTACAGGGAAGAGGTTGAAGCTTTCTTT. Protein: CASSFYREEVEAFF.

The sample holds a few counts of this clone. The chain joins TRBV2 to TRBJ1-5; D gene uncertain. This CDR3 region has 12 residues. Trimming stripped 8 bases from V and 5 bases from J, with 10 bases between. Per the germline V gene, CDR1 is SNHLY and CDR2 is FYNNEI. CDR3 amino acids: CASGDTDQPQHF. The CDR3 coding sequence is TGTGCCAGCGGAGACACTGATCAGCCCCAGCATTTT.

The V and J genes are TRBV5-4 and TRBJ2-5; D gene unclear. CDR1 is SGHNT and CDR2 is YYREEE in the germline V gene (reference sequence). Trimming shortened V by 2 bases and J by 1 base, and 9 bases separated the two germline ends. CDR3 length equals 14 residues. The CDR3 DNA sequence: TGTGCCAGCAGCTTTCGTCAGACCCAAGAGACCCAGTACTTC. Translated, it gives CASSFRQTQETQYF.

A remark on this clone: This sample includes further DNA sequences coding for the same CDR3. The chain is built from TRBV19 and TRBJ2-3, with D unresolved. Germline V gene lookup returns CDR1 LNHDA and CDR2 SQIVND (reference sequence). The V end lost 1 base, the J end lost 4 bases, and 6 bases lay between the germline ends. The CDR3 spans 13 residues. CDR3 sequence: CASSIGLADTQYF. CDR3 nucleotides: TGTGCCAGTAGTATAGGGCTAGCAGATACGCAGTATTTT.

The DNA of the CDR3 is TGTGCCAGCAGTACTGGACAGGCTTTAGGCGAGCAGTACTTC. Protein: CASSTGQALGEQYF. The chain uses TRBV27 and TRBJ2-7; TRBD1 matches at 7 bases. Germline CDR1 is MNHEY and CDR2 is SMNVEV (reference sequence). Trimming at V came to 5 bases and at J to 6 bases, leaving 10 bases not matched to a gene. This CDR3 contains 14 residues.

This clone came up once. The same CDR3 arises from other DNA sequences in this sample as well. The chain combines TRBV7-9 with TRBJ2-2; D possibly corresponds to TRBD2 (6 bases). V was cut by 5 bases and J by 3 bases, with 16 bases left in between. The CDR3 length is 16 residues. Germline CDR1 is SEHNR and CDR2 is FQNEAQ (reference sequence). The CDR3 region has the DNA TGTGCCAGCAGCCCCCGAGGAGGGAGAGACACCGGGGAGCTGTTTTTT. Protein product: CASSPRGGRDTGELFF.

This clone was seen more than once but under ten times. The rearrangement joins TRBV2 to TRBJ1-5; D possibly corresponds to TRBD1 (5 bases). Germline loops: CDR1 SNHLY, CDR2 FYNNEI. CDR3 length equals 15 residues. The germline V and J ends were trimmed by 3 bases and 9 bases, with 18 bases remaining between them. CDR3 DNA sequence: TGTGCCAGCAGTGAGTCCTACGGGACCGCATGGCCCCAGCATTTT. Its translation: CASSESYGTAWPQHF. The variable domain in full, completed from reference TRBV2 and TRBJ1-5, reads EPEVTQTPSHQVTQMGQEVILRCVPISNHLYFYWYRQILGQKVEFLVSFYNNEISEKSEIFDDQFSVERPDGSNFTLKIRSTKLEDSAMYFCASSESYGTAWPQHFGDGTRLSIL.